This record looks at one TCR beta chain sequence and its context. Its antigen is currently unknown. The record originates from a study of post-analysis software for immune sequencing data. The overall study: The disease courses covered relapsing-remitting, secondary progressive and progressive-relapsing multiple sclerosis.

Tagging with unique molecular identifiers was a feature of the TCR beta cDNA libraries. TCRdb re-called the PCR reads through MiXCR, storing one row per CDR3 protein. The data show roughly 180,000 distinct CDR3 sequences, 30% seen once. The CDR3 extends over 13 amino acids. V was shortened by 9 bases and J by 4 bases, with 15 bases between the two germline ends. Germline CDR1 is LNHDA and CDR2 is SQIVND (reference sequence). The study's findings and limits: Compared against controls, patients with multiple sclerosis displayed significantly lower normalized Chao1 diversity. When the samples were clustered directly with F measure, those that had been prepared in the same batch showed strong co-clustering. Four or five TRBV segments, including TRBV5-6, TRBV5-1 and TRBV20-1, were more frequent in patients than controls.

This chain joins TRBV19 and TRBJ1-2; no definite D call. Material for sequencing was blood. This TCR was recovered from a girl aged 10 to 17 with multiple sclerosis. The CDR3 is CARSSPLIYGYTF. DNA for the CDR3: TGTGCCAGGTCAAGTCCACTCATCTATGGCTACACCTTC. The variable domain in full, completed from reference TRBV19 and TRBJ1-2, reads DGGITQSPKYLFRKEGQNVTLSCEQNLNHDAMYWYRQDPGQGLRLIYYSQIVNDFQKGDIAEGYSVSREKKESFPLTVTSAQKNPTAFYLCARSSPLIYGYTFGSGTRLTVV.